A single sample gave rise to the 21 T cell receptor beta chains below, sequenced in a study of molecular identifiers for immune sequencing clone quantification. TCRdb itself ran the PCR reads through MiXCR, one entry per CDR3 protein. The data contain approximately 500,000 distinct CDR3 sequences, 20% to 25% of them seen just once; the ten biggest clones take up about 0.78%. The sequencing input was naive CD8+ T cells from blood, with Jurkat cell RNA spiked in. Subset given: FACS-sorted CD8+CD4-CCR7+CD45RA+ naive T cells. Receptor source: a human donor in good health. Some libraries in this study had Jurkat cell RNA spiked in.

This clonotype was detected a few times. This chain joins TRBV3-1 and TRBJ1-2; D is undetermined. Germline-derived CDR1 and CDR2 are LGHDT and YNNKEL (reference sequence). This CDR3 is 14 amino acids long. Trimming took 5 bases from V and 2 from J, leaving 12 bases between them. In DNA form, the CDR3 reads TGTGCCAGCAGCTCTACCGGGCTCAACTATGGCTACACCTTC. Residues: CASSSTGLNYGYTF.

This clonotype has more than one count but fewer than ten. The chain's CDR3 is CASSEGVFGDSLHF. The CDR3 DNA is TGTGCCAGCAGTGAAGGGGTGTTCGGGGACTCCCTCCACTTT. V and J are TRBV2 and TRBJ1-6; maybe TRBD1 (5 bases). Trimming took 1 base from V and 14 from J, leaving 15 bases between them. The CDR3 has 14 amino acids. Looked up from germline, CDR1 is SNHLY and CDR2 is FYNNEI.

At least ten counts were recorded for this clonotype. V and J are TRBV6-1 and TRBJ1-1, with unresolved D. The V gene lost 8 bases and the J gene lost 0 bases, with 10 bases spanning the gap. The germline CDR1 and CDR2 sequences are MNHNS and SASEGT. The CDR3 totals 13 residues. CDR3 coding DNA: TGTGCCAGCGCAAAGACGGTGAACACTGAAGCTTTCTTT. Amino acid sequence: CASAKTVNTEAFF.

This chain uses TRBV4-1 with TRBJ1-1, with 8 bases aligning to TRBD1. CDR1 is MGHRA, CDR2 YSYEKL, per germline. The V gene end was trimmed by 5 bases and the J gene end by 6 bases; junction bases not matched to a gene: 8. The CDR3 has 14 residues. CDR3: CASSTSTGVSEAFF. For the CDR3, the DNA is TGCGCCAGCAGCACGTCGACAGGGGTCTCTGAAGCTTTCTTT.

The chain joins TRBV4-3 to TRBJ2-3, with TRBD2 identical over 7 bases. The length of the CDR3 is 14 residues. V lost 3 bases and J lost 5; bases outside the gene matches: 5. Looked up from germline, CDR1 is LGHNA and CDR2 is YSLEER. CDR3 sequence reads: CASSQGLPEDTQYF. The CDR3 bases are TGCGCCAGCAGCCAGGGACTACCCGAAGATACGCAGTATTTT.

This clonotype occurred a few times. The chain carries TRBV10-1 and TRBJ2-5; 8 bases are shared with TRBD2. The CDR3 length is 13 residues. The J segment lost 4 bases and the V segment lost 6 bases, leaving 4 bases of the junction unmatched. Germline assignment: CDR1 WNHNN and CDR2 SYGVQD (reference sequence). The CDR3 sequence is CASRSGSLETQYF. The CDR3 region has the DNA TGCGCCAGCAGGAGCGGGAGCTTAGAGACCCAGTACTTC.

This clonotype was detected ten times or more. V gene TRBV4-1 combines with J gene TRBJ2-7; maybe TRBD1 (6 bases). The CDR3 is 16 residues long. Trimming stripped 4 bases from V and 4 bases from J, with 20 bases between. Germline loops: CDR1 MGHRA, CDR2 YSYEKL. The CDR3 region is CASSRLPGAGVYEQYF. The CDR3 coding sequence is TGCGCCAGCAGCCGGTTGCCTGGGGCAGGGGTGTACGAGCAGTACTTC.

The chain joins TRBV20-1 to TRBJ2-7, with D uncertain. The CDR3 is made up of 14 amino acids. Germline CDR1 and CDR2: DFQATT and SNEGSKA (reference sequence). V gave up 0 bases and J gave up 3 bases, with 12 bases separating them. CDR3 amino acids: CSARELAVNYEQYF. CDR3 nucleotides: TGCAGTGCTAGAGAGCTGGCGGTAAACTACGAGCAGTACTTC.

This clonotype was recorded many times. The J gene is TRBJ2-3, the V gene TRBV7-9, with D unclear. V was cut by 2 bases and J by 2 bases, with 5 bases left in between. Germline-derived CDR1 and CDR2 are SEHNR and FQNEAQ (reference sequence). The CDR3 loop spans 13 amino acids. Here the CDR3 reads CASSLTNTDTQYF. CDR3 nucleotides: TGTGCCAGCAGCTTAACCAACACAGATACGCAGTATTTT.

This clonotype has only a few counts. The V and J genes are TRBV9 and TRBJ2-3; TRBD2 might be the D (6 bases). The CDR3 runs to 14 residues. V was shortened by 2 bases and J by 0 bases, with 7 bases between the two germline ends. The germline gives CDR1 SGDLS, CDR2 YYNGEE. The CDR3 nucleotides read TGTGCCAGCAGCGTTAGCGGTAGCACAGATACGCAGTATTTT. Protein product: CASSVSGSTDTQYF. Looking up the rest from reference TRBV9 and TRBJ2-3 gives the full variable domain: DSGVTQTPKHLITATGQRVTLRCSPRSGDLSVYWYQQSLDQGLQFLIQYYNGEERAKGNILERFSAQQFPDLHSELNLSSLELGDSALYFCASSVSGSTDTQYFGPGTRLTVL.

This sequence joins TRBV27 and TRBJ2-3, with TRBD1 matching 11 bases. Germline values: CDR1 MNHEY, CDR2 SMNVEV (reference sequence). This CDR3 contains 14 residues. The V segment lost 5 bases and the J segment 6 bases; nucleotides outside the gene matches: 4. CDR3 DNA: TGTGCCAGCAGTAACCGGGACAGGGGGGATACGCAGTATTTT. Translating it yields CASSNRDRGDTQYF.

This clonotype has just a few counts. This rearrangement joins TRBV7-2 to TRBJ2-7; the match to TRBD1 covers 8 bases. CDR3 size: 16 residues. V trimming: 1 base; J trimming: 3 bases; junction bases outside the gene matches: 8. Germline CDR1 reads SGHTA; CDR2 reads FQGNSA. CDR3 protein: CASSLGDRGLVYEQYF. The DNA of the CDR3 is TGTGCCAGCAGCTTAGGAGACAGGGGATTAGTCTACGAGCAGTACTTC.

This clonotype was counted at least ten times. DNA for the CDR3: TGTGCCAGCAGCGTAGGGCAGGGTCAGACCCAGTACTTC. Its protein is CASSVGQGQTQYF. The chain carries TRBV9 and TRBJ2-5; weak D call: TRBD1 (5 bases). The CDR3 extends over 13 amino acids. Germline lookup yields CDR1 SGDLS and CDR2 YYNGEE. With 0 bases removed from V and 6 bases from J, the gap between germline ends came to 9 bases.

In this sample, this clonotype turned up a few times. The CDR3: CASSSAPQGVAEAFF. Written as DNA, the CDR3 is TGCGCCAGCAGCAGTGCCCCGCAGGGGGTTGCTGAAGCTTTCTTT. This chain joins TRBV4-1 and TRBJ1-1; TRBD1 aligns across 7 bases. Germline CDR1 MGHRA, CDR2 YSYEKL. Trimming took 5 bases from V and 6 from J; bases not matched to a gene: 12. The CDR3 consists of 15 residues.

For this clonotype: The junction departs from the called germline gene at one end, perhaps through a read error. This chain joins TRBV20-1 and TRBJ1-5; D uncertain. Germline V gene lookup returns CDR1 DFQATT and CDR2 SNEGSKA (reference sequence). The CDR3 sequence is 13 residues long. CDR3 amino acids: CSARDRRDQPQQF. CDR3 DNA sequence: TGCAGTGCTAGAGATCGCCGGGATCAGCCCCAGCAGTTT.

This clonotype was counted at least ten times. CDR3 nucleotides: TGTGCCAGCAGCCAAAACAGGGACCTGGCCTACGAGCAGTACTTC. This sequence encodes CASSQNRDLAYEQYF. The gene calls are TRBV4-2 and TRBJ2-7; a possible D gene is TRBD1 (6 bases). V was shortened by 2 bases and J by 2 bases, with 13 bases between the two germline ends. The CDR3 length is 15 residues. Germline V gene data show CDR1 as LGHNA and CDR2 as YNFKEQ.

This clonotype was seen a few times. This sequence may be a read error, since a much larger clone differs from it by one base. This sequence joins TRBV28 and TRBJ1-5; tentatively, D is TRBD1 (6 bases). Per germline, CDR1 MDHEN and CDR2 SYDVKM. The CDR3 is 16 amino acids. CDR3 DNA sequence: TGTGCCGGCAGTCGGGGCCTGGGGGCTAGCAATCAGCCCCAGCATTTT. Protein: CAGSRGLGASNQPQHF.

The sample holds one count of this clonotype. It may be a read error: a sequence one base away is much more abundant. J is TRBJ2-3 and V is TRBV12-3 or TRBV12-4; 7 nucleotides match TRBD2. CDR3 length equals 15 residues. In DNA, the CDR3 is TGTGCCGGCAGTTTAGAGCGGGAAAGGGCAGATACGCAGTATTTT. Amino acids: CAGSLERERADTQYF.

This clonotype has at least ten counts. DNA of the CDR3: TGCAGCGTAACCCGGTCCTACAATGAGCAGTTCTTC. Its translation is CSVTRSYNEQFF. The chain carries TRBV29-1 and TRBJ2-1; D unresolved. Germline lookup yields CDR1 SQVTM and CDR2 ANQGSEA. The length of the CDR3 is 12 residues. The V and J ends lost 6 bases and 1 base respectively, with 7 bases between them.

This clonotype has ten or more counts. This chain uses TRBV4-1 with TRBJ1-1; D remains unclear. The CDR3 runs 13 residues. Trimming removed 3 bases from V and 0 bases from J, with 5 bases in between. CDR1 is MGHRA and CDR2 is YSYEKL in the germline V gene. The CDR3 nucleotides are TGCGCCAGCAGCCAGGAATTGAACACTGAAGCTTTCTTT. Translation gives CASSQELNTEAFF.

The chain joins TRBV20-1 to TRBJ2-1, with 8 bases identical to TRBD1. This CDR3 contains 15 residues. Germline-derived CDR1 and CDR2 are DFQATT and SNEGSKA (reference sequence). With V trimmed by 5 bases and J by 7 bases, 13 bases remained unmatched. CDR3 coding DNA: TGCAGTGCTGGGAGAACAGGGGGTCGGGTTAATGAGCAGTTCTTC. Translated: CSAGRTGGRVNEQFF.